The 26 T cell receptor beta chains listed next were all sequenced from one sample in a study of cytomegalovirus exposure and HLA in healthy donors. The PCR used 60 Vbeta and 13 Jbeta primers. Clones were read by immunoSEQ multiplex PCR, and TCRdb kept only the in-frame ones, dropping some. Of about 140,000 clones listed, more than 75% were seen once; the top ten hold approximately 2.8%. Material: PBMCs. The receptor source for this set is a female donor in good health and CMV-seronegative.

V gene TRBV10-1 combines with J gene TRBJ1-3; 7 nucleotides line up with TRBD1. Germline assignment: CDR1 WNHNN and CDR2 SYGVQD (reference sequence). Trimming removed 5 bases from V and 2 bases from J; junction bases left unmatched: 6. The CDR3 length is 15 residues. This chain's CDR3 is CASSSSQGPGNTIYF. As DNA, the CDR3 is TGCGCCAGCAGTTCCTCACAGGGGCCTGGAAACACCATATATTTT.

The chain couples TRBV5-1 to TRBJ1-1; D is uncertain. V lost 2 bases to trimming and J lost 5 bases, with 10 bases between them. CDR1 and CDR2 (germline): SGHRS, YFSETQ. The length of the CDR3 is 13 residues. The CDR3 spells CASSFRPETEAFF. CDR3 in DNA: TGCGCCAGCAGCTTTCGGCCGGAGACTGAAGCTTTCTTT.

The gene calls are TRBV28 and TRBJ2-5, with 8 bases matching TRBD1. CDR3 length: 14 amino acids. Germline assignment: CDR1 MDHEN and CDR2 SYDVKM. After removal of 3 bases from V and 5 bases from J, the junction contained 5 bases not matched to a gene. The CDR3 DNA reads as TGTGCCAGCAGTTTCCAGGGGGCCCGGGAGACCCAGTACTTC. Translating gives CASSFQGARETQYF.

The CDR3 loop is CAWNTGGDTQYF. CDR3 bases: TGTGCCTGGAACACAGGTGGGGATACGCAGTATTTT. The genes are TRBV30 and TRBJ2-3, with a possible D match to TRBD1 (5 bases). The length of the CDR3 is 12 residues. Germline CDR1 GTSNPN, CDR2 SVGIG (reference sequence). Trimming left V 4 bases short and J 6 bases short, with 11 bases between.

Comments on this clone: The identical CDR3 is also encoded by other nucleotide sequences in the sample. This rearrangement joins TRBV5-1 to TRBJ1-4, with D possibly being TRBD1 (6 bases). Germline lookup yields CDR1 SGHRS and CDR2 YFSETQ. With 4 bases removed from V and 6 bases from J, the gap between germline ends came to 19 bases. The CDR3 extends over 16 amino acids. CDR3 sequence reads: CASSTGILGGDEKLFF. CDR3 DNA sequence: TGCGCCAGCAGCACCGGGATACTAGGGGGGGATGAAAAACTGTTTTTT. The variable domain in full, with the rest retrieved from reference TRBV5-1 and TRBJ1-4, is KAGVTQTPRYLIKTRGQQVTLSCSPISGHRSVSWYQQTPGQGLQFLFEYFSETQRNKGNFPGRFSGRQFSNSRSEMNVSTLELGDSALYLCASSTGILGGDEKLFFGSGTQLSVL.

This chain uses TRBV7-2 with TRBJ2-1; 8 bases are shared with TRBD2. Germline V lookup: CDR1 SGHTA, CDR2 FQGNSA. The CDR3 totals 17 residues. V shed 4 bases, J shed 8 bases, and the junction held 16 bases outside the gene matches. DNA for the CDR3: TGTGCCAGCAGCTCCTCCTTTCCGGGACTAGAAGCCCATGAGCAGTTCTTC. It encodes CASSSSFPGLEAHEQFF.

The J gene is TRBJ1-3, the V gene TRBV5-1; D gene uncertain. This CDR3 contains 15 residues. Trimming shortened V by 1 base and J by 4 bases, and 12 bases separated the two germline ends. Germline-derived CDR1 and CDR2 are SGHRS and YFSETQ. CDR3 nucleotides: TGCGCCAGCAGCTTGCGTGTAAGTGGCGGAAACACCATATATTTT. This translates into CASSLRVSGGNTIYF.

V is TRBV2 and J is TRBJ2-1, with 8 bases fitting TRBD2. The CDR3 is 16 residues long. With 1 base clipped from V and 3 bases from J, the junction kept 5 bases outside the gene matches. In germline, CDR1 is SNHLY, CDR2 FYNNEI. The chain's CDR3 is CASSEGRAGGYNEQFF. The CDR3 nucleotides read TGTGCCAGCAGTGAAGGCCGGGCGGGGGGCTACAATGAGCAGTTCTTC.

V usage is TRBV7-6 and J usage is TRBJ2-7; 7 bases are a match to TRBD1. The CDR3 spans 14 residues. The V and J ends lost 4 bases and 2 bases, in that order; junction bases with no gene match: 5. CDR1 is SGHVS and CDR2 is FNYEAQ in the germline V gene. The CDR3 is CASSSPGTAYEQYF. The CDR3, as DNA: TGTGCCAGCAGCTCCCCCGGGACAGCCTACGAGCAGTACTTC.

In its sample, this clone was seen once. Here the CDR3 DNA reads TGCGCCAGCAGCCAGGGCGGGGGTGGAATATATGGCTACACCTTC. This sequence encodes CASSQGGGGIYGYTF. The V call is TRBV4-1, the J call TRBJ1-2; TRBD1 is a possible D gene (5 bases). CDR1 MGHRA and CDR2 YSYEKL come from the germline V gene. V was cut by 3 bases and J by 5 bases, with 16 bases left in between. This CDR3 is built from 15 residues.

This sequence joins TRBV19 and TRBJ2-5, with 7 bases fitting TRBD1. The CDR3 has 14 residues. Trimming took 4 bases from V and 6 from J; bases not matched to a gene: 8. Germline assignment: CDR1 LNHDA and CDR2 SQIVND (reference sequence). The CDR3 DNA sequence: TGTGCCAGTAGTACAGGGGGTTCGGGAAAGACCCAGTACTTC. Translation: CASSTGGSGKTQYF.

This chain uses TRBV4-3 with TRBJ2-7; D unclear. The CDR3 length is 13 residues. The germline CDR1 and CDR2 sequences are LGHNA and YSLEER. Trimming removed 1 base from V and 5 bases from J, with 9 bases in between. The CDR3 protein is CASSQVVAHEQYF. CDR3 DNA sequence: TGCGCCAGCAGCCAAGTTGTAGCTCACGAGCAGTACTTC.

The genes are TRBV5-4 and TRBJ2-2; possibly TRBD2 for D (7 bases). The CDR3 contains 15 residues. V lost 2 bases and J 3 bases, leaving 11 bases between the germline ends. CDR1 is SGHNT, CDR2 YYREEE, per germline (reference sequence). CDR3 protein: CASSFAGADTGELFF. The CDR3 DNA reads TGTGCCAGCAGCTTTGCGGGGGCCGACACCGGGGAGCTGTTTTTT.

The chain uses TRBV27 and TRBJ2-5; 9 positions agree with TRBD1. TRBJ2-7 explains the end of the DNA better; the J call may be wrong. The CDR3 runs to 18 residues. The germline V gene encodes CDR1 MNHEY and CDR2 SMNVEV (reference sequence). The CDR3 spells CASSPLVPGQGGVGEQYF. CDR3 coding DNA: TGTGCCAGCAGTCCGTTAGTGCCGGGACAGGGAGGGGTAGGCGAGCAGTACTTC.

The V and J genes are TRBV7-8 and TRBJ2-7; unclear D gene. Germline lookup yields CDR1 SGHVS and CDR2 FQNEAQ. This CDR3 has 14 residues. The V gene lost 3 bases and the J gene lost 2 bases, with 11 bases spanning the gap. Here the CDR3 DNA reads TGTGCCAGCAGCTTCGAACCACTCGCCTACGAGCAGTACTTC. It is translated as CASSFEPLAYEQYF.

The rearrangement links TRBV14 to TRBJ1-4; the D gene is possibly TRBD1 (5 bases). V lost 4 bases, J lost 14 bases, and 17 bases lay in between. The CDR3 has 13 residues. Germline CDR1 reads SGHDN; CDR2 reads FVKESK. CDR3 nucleotide sequence: TGTGCCAGCAGCCGTGGGGGGTATGGAGAGCTGTTTTTT. Its protein product is CASSRGGYGELFF. The entire variable domain, with the rest obtained from reference TRBV14 and TRBJ1-4, is as follows: EAGVTQFPSHSVIEKGQTVTLRCDPISGHDNLYWYRRVMGKEIKFLLHFVKESKQDESGMPNNRFLAERTGGTYSTLKVQPAELEDSGVYFCASSRGGYGELFFGSGTQLSVL.

This chain connects TRBV5-1 to TRBJ1-4, with 7 bases matching TRBD1. V dropped 0 bases and J dropped 8; count of bases not matched to a gene: 7. The CDR3 has 15 amino acids. CDR1 and CDR2 from the germline V gene are SGHRS and YFSETQ. In DNA form, the CDR3 reads TGCGCCAGCAGCTTGGTTCTGACAGGGAAGGAAAAACTGTTTTTT. The encoded protein is CASSLVLTGKEKLFF.

The chain recombines TRBV10-3 with TRBJ1-3; 8 nucleotides line up with TRBD1. This CDR3 contains 15 residues. V lost 7 bases and J lost 0; bases outside the gene matches: 5. CDR1 is ENHRY, CDR2 SYGVKD, per germline. In DNA, the CDR3 is TGTGCCATCATTCGGACAGGGAGCTCTGGAAACACCATATATTTT. It translates to CAIIRTGSSGNTIYF.

This clone came up once. The chain recombines TRBV5-1 with TRBJ1-3; D perhaps matches TRBD1 (5 bases). Germline V lookup: CDR1 SGHRS, CDR2 YFSETQ. Trimming took off 0 bases at V and 4 bases at J, with 17 bases between the two ends. The CDR3 length is 17 residues. In DNA form, the CDR3 reads TGCGCCAGCAGCTTGGAGGGGTCGGCAGCCAACGGAAACACCATATATTTT. This codes for CASSLEGSAANGNTIYF.

The V gene is TRBV30, the J gene TRBJ2-1; D gene unclear. V was cut by 5 bases and J by 10 bases, with 12 bases left in between. In germline, CDR1 is GTSNPN, CDR2 SVGIG (reference sequence). The CDR3 is 11 amino acids. CDR3 loop: CAWATGWEQFF. The CDR3 bases are TGTGCCTGGGCGACTGGATGGGAGCAGTTCTTC. The full variable domain, completed using reference TRBV30 and TRBJ2-1, is SQTIHQWPATLVQPVGSPLSLECTVEGTSNPNLYWYRQAAGRGLQLLFYSVGIGQISSEVPQNLSASRPQDRQFILSSKKLLLSDSGFYLCAWATGWEQFFGPGTRLTVL.

The chain employs TRBV27 and TRBJ2-3; D is ambiguous. Germline CDR1 is MNHEY and CDR2 is SMNVEV (reference sequence). Trimming stripped 4 bases from V and 2 bases from J, with 4 bases between. The CDR3 is 12 amino acids. CDR3 nucleotide sequence: TGTGCCAGCAGTTCCAACACAGATACGCAGTATTTT. This gives the protein CASSSNTDTQYF.

V gene TRBV5-1 combines with J gene TRBJ2-1, with 12 bases matching TRBD2. The J segment lost 9 bases and the V segment lost 0 bases, leaving 7 bases of the junction unmatched. Germline V lookup: CDR1 SGHRS, CDR2 YFSETQ. The CDR3 is 16 amino acids. The CDR3 loop is CASSLAASGGVGEQFF. Here the CDR3 DNA reads TGCGCCAGCAGCTTGGCGGCTAGCGGGGGGGTTGGTGAGCAGTTCTTC.

V gene TRBV5-4 combines with J gene TRBJ2-3; D unresolved. CDR3 length: 11 amino acids. Trimming pared 1 base from V and 6 bases from J, leaving 3 bases between. From germline, CDR1 is SGHNT and CDR2 YYREEE (reference sequence). The CDR3: CASSLTDTQYF. CDR3 sequence (DNA): TGTGCCAGCAGCTTGACTGATACGCAGTATTTT.

This rearrangement joins TRBV4-1 to TRBJ2-3, with 7 nucleotides matching TRBD1. V dropped 1 base and J dropped 5; count of bases not matched to a gene: 12. The V gene's germline CDR1 is MGHRA and CDR2 YSYEKL. This CDR3 comprises 17 residues. The CDR3 region is CASSQGSARGSGDTQYF. CDR3 nucleotide sequence: TGCGCCAGCAGCCAAGGATCCGCCAGGGGGAGTGGAGATACGCAGTATTTT.

V gene TRBV7-2 combines with J gene TRBJ1-6; the D gene is possibly TRBD1 (5 bases). The V end was cut by 5 bases, the J end by 14 bases, with 19 bases between. The CDR3 sequence is 14 residues long. Germline assignment: CDR1 SGHTA and CDR2 FQGNSA. For the CDR3, the DNA is TGTGCCAGCAGCATGACGGGCGTCGGGGGGTCCCTCCACTTT. Its protein product is CASSMTGVGGSLHF.

This sequence joins TRBV30 and TRBJ1-5, with 8 positions matching TRBD1. Germline V gene data show CDR1 as GTSNPN and CDR2 as SVGIG (reference sequence). Trimming removed 1 base from V and 5 bases from J; junction bases left unmatched: 1. The length of the CDR3 is 13 residues. The CDR3 DNA is TGTGCCTGGAGTGAACAGGGGGATCAGCCCCAGCATTTT. This encodes CAWSEQGDQPQHF.